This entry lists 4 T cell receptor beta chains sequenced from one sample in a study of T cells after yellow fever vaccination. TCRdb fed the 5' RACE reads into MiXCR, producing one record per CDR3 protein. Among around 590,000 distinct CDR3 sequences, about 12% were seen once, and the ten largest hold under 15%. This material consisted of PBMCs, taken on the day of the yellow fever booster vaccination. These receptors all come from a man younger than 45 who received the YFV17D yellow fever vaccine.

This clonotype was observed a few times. The CDR3 DNA is TGCGCCAGCAGGAGGGACTTGAACACCGGGGAGCTGTTTTTT. It specifies CASRRDLNTGELFF. This chain uses TRBV5-1 with TRBJ2-2, with TRBD2 as a possible D gene (6 bases). The CDR3 extends over 14 amino acids. Germline CDR1 reads SGHRS; CDR2 reads YFSETQ. V lost 5 bases and J lost 1, with 9 bases in between.

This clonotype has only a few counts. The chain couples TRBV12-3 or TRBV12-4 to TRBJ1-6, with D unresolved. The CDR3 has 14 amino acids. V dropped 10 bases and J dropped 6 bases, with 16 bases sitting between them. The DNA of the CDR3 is TGTGCCACCCAGCCCTGGCGGGGTAATTCACCCCTCCACTTT. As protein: CATQPWRGNSPLHF.

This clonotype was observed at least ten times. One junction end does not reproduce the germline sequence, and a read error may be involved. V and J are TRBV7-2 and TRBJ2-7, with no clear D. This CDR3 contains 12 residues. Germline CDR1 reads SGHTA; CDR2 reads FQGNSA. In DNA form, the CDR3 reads TGTGCCAGCAGCTTACCCTCCCACGAGCAGTACTTC. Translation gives CASSLPSHEQYF.

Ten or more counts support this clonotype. The CDR3 spells CSARAGWPEAFF. As DNA, the CDR3 is TGCAGTGCTAGAGCCGGTTGGCCCGAAGCTTTCTTT. The chain is built from TRBV20-1 and TRBJ1-1; D gene ambiguous. The CDR3 length is 12 residues. V was clipped by 1 base and J by 8 bases, with 11 bases between them. Germline CDR1 is DFQATT and CDR2 is SNEGSKA (reference sequence).